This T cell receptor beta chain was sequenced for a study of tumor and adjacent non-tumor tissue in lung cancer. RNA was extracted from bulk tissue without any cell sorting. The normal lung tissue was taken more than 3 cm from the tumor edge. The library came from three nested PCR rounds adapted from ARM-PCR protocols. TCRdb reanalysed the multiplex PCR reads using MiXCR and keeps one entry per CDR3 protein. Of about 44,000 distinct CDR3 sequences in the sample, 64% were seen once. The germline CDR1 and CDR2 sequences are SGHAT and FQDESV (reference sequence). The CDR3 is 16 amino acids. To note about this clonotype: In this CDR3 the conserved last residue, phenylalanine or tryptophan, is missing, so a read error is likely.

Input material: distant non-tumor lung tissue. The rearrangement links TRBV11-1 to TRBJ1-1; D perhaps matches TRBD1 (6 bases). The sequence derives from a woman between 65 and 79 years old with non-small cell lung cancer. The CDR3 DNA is TGTGCCAACAGCTTGACGGGGGGGCCTGGGGGCCCCGAAGCTTTCATT. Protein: CANSLTGGPGGPEAFI.